This is a list of T cell receptor beta chains from one sample in a study of T cells in Graves' hyperthyroidism and ophthalmopathy. Via MiXCR, TCRdb re-called the multiplex PCR reads, giving one row per CDR3 protein. The sample has 700,000 to 950,000 distinct CDR3 sequences, roughly 32% seen once. Material: blood. The source is a woman between 40 and 55 years old with Graves' hyperthyroidism. Both conserved end residues are part of each CDR3. D genes are given only for firm matches. Size tells how often a clone was seen (once, few, many) or the class of an expanded clone, and some rows leave it out.

J	size	V	D	length	CDR3	DNA
TRBJ2-7	NA	TRBV29-1	NA	9	CSLATEQYF	TGCAGCTTAGCGACCGAGCAGTACTTC
TRBJ1-1	many	TRBV20-1	NA	12	CSARKENTEAFF	TGCAGTGCTAGAAAGGAGAACACTGAAGCTTTCTTT
TRBJ2-5	NA	TRBV29-1	NA	12	CSLNRRQETQYF	TGCAGCTTGAACCGTCGCCAAGAGACCCAGTACTTC
TRBJ2-7	NA	TRBV7-2	TRBD2	14	CASSRGSYTYEQYF	TGTGCCAGCAGCCGCGGGAGTTACACCTACGAGCAGTACTTC
TRBJ1-1	NA	TRBV5-1	TRBD1	13	CASSTTGGAEAFF	TGCGCCAGCAGCACGACAGGGGGCGCTGAAGCTTTCTTT
TRBJ2-6	NA	TRBV7-9	NA	14	CASTGVEGANVLTF	TGTGCCAGCACCGGGGTGGAAGGGGCCAACGTCCTGACTTTC
TRBJ2-5	few	TRBV4-2	NA	13	CASSQDIGETQYF	TGTGCCAGCAGCCAAGATATAGGGGAGACCCAGTACTTC
TRBJ1-2	NA	TRBV7-2	NA	14	CASSLRTVYYGYTF	TGTGCCAGCAGCCTGCGGACAGTTTACTATGGCTACACCTTC
TRBJ1-5	NA	TRBV20-1	NA	15	CSARDFLSMNQPQHF	TGCAGTGCTAGAGATTTCTTGTCCATGAATCAGCCCCAGCATTTT
TRBJ2-2	NA	TRBV7-9	NA	15	CASSLDSTFPGELFF	TGTGCCAGCAGCTTGGATAGCACCTTCCCCGGGGAGCTGTTTTTT